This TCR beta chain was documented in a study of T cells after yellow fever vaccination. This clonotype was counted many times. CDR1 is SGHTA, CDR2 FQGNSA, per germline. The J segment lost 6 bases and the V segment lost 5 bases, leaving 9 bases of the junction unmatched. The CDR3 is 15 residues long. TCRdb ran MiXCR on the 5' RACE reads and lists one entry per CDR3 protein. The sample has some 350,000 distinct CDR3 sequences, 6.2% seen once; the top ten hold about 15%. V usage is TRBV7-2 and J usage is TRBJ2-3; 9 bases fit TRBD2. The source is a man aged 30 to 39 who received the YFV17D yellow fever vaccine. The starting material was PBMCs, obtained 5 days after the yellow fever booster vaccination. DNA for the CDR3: TGTGCCAGCAGCGAGTTTTTTAGCGGGGGCGATACGCAGTATTTT. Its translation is CASSEFFSGGDTQYF.